This T cell receptor (beta chain) was sequenced in a study of T cells after posttransplantation cyclophosphamide. The length of the CDR3 is 10 residues. Study-level results: TRB overlap between skin or GI tissue T cells and blood was limited. Later blood repertoires were often dominated by clones from the donor CD8+ memory compartment. After PTCy, TRB diversity resembled that of CNI/methotrexate controls.

This clone was counted many times. Its antigen remains unknown. This related bone marrow graft donor gave peripheral blood on the day of marrow donation. The protocol was immunoSEQ multiplex PCR, while the TCRdb copy is restricted to in-frame clones and leaves out a portion. This sample shows approximately 40,000 clones and no singletons; more than 2% rests with the ten largest. The chain combines TRBV7-5 with TRBJ1-6. TRBV7-5 is given as a pseudogene. The TCR originated in a man aged 40-55 years in good health, CMV-negative, and a related stem cell transplant donor. Sequenced sample: PBMCs. The CDR3 DNA reads TGTGCCAGAACGGGGACACCCCTCCACTTT. It codes for CARTGTPLHF.